One and the same sample provided the 7 T cell receptor beta chains below, sequenced in a study of shared clonotypes between healthy human individuals. Profiled with immunoSEQ multiplex PCR; TCRdb holds only in-frame clones, not every one. The table shows approximately 1,500,000 clones, with under 99% occurring only once. The sample taken for sequencing was naive CD4+ T cells sorted from blood. The subset: CD45RA+ positively selected. These receptors were obtained from a man aged 25 to 40 in good health.

Remarks on this clone: The sample has other DNA sequences that encode this CDR3 too. The rearrangement links TRBV18 to TRBJ1-3; D uncertain. The germline V gene has CDR1 KGHSH and CDR2 LQKENI. The CDR3 has 14 amino acids. Trimming removed 3 bases at V and 2 bases at J, with 8 bases between. CDR3 loop: CASSPQGPGNTIYF. CDR3 sequence (DNA): TGTGCCAGCTCACCCCAAGGACCTGGAAACACCATATATTTT.

The J gene is TRBJ2-1, the V gene TRBV7-9; D unresolved. The CDR3 is 12 amino acids. The germline V gene encodes CDR1 SEHNR and CDR2 FQNEAQ (reference sequence). V lost 2 bases and J 9 bases, leaving 8 bases between the germline ends. The CDR3 is CASSLYVSEQFF. The CDR3 nucleotides read TGTGCCAGCAGCTTATATGTAAGTGAGCAGTTCTTC.

The gene calls are TRBV4-1 and TRBJ2-1; D unclear. The CDR3 consists of 11 residues. The germline V gene has CDR1 MGHRA and CDR2 YSYEKL. Trimming took off 1 base at V and 9 bases at J, with 4 bases between the two ends. The CDR3 spells CASSQGGEQFF. CDR3 DNA sequence: TGCGCCAGCAGCCAAGGGGGTGAGCAGTTCTTC.

The chain recombines TRBV6-5 with TRBJ2-7; D is undetermined. Trimming took off 5 bases at V and 2 bases at J, with 10 bases between the two ends. Germline assignment: CDR1 MNHEY and CDR2 SVGAGI. This CDR3 spans 13 amino acids. CDR3 nucleotides: TGTGCCAGCAGTCCAACAATCGCCTACGAGCAGTACTTC. This gives the protein CASSPTIAYEQYF.

The J gene is TRBJ2-3, the V gene TRBV5-1; 13 bases line up with TRBD2. Per germline, CDR1 SGHRS and CDR2 YFSETQ. The V segment lost 4 bases and the J segment 4 bases; nucleotides outside the gene matches: 6. The CDR3 extends over 16 amino acids. Here the CDR3 reads CASSTGTSGKSDTQYF. CDR3 in DNA: TGCGCCAGCAGCACGGGGACTAGCGGGAAGTCAGATACGCAGTATTTT.

The CDR3 sequence is CASSLIIQAGANVLTF. CDR3 nucleotides: TGTGCCAGCAGCTTAATCATCCAGGCCGGGGCCAACGTCCTGACTTTC. V and J are TRBV7-3 and TRBJ2-6; D remains ambiguous. CDR1 is SGHTA, CDR2 FQGTGA, per germline. Trimming took 1 base from V and 4 from J, leaving 11 bases between them. CDR3 length: 16 residues.

The genes are TRBV4-3 and TRBJ2-4; no clear D. The CDR3 length is 16 residues. V lost 2 bases and J lost 5, with 16 bases in between. The germline gives CDR1 LGHNA, CDR2 YSLEER. The CDR3 region has the DNA TGCGCCAGCAGCCAAAATCGGGTCCAGCCCCAAAACATTCAGTACTTC. Translated, it gives CASSQNRVQPQNIQYF.